The 4 T cell receptor beta chains given below trace back to one sample, sequenced in a study of post-analysis software for immune sequencing data. Study findings and constraints: Compared with controls, patients had more of five TRBV segments, including TRBV5-6, TRBV5-1 and TRBV20-1.

Unique molecular identifiers featured in each of the TCR beta cDNA libraries. TCRdb used MiXCR to reprocess the PCR reads, holding one entry per CDR3 protein. The repertoire holds roughly 800,000 distinct CDR3 sequences, about 27% seen once, with under 0.7% in the top ten. No antigens are known for them. The source material was blood. The receptors were sampled from a girl aged 10-17 years with multiple sclerosis.

The chain employs TRBV29-1 and TRBJ1-1; D is undetermined. Germline V gene lookup returns CDR1 SQVTM and CDR2 ANQGSEA. With 0 bases removed from V and 6 bases from J, the gap between germline ends came to 35 bases. The CDR3 contains 21 residues. CDR3 sequence reads: CSVEDLLGVLSGEMFVPEAFF. In DNA, the CDR3 is TGCAGCGTTGAAGATCTTCTCGGGGTTCTTTCCGGGGAGATGTTCGTCCCTGAAGCTTTCTTT.

V and J are TRBV4-2 and TRBJ1-1; possibly TRBD1 for D (6 bases). The CDR3 runs to 16 residues. V lost 3 bases and J 6 bases, leaving 20 bases between the germline ends. Germline V gene data show CDR1 as LGHNA and CDR2 as YNFKEQ. CDR3 loop: CASSHTPGRRGPEAFF. The CDR3 coding sequence is TGTGCCAGCAGCCATACACCCGGGCGCAGGGGTCCTGAAGCTTTCTTT.

This clonotype was observed a handful of times. The V and J genes are TRBV9 and TRBJ2-1, with 7 bases identical to TRBD1. Germline V gene sequence: CDR1 SGDLS, CDR2 YYNGEE. The CDR3 contains 17 residues. J lost 0 bases, V lost 4 bases, and 10 bases had no gene match. The CDR3 DNA follows: TGTGCCAGCAGCACGTGGGACAGCATGTACTCCTACAATGAGCAGTTCTTC. The encoded protein is CASSTWDSMYSYNEQFF.

Notes on this clonotype: An end of the junction does not agree with germline; a read error may underlie this. The CDR3: CTSTERGQGYEQYF. CDR3 DNA sequence: TGTACCAGCACGGAACGCGGACAGGGCTACGAGCAGTACTTC. The chain links TRBV7-8 to TRBJ2-7; 8 nucleotides align to TRBD1. This CDR3 region has 14 residues. CDR1 is SGHVS, CDR2 FQNEAQ, per germline.